This T cell receptor (beta chain) was recovered during a study of blood T cell repertoires in COVID-19. About the research overall: Sites in the United States, Italy and Spain provided acute and convalescent COVID-19 samples.

Methods used by the authors: The assay estimated nucleated cells by amplifying reference gene primers. Sequencing used immunoSEQ multiplex PCR; TCRdb keeps in-frame clones, though not all of them. V and J calls and clone size are as listed in that table; D and trimming were resolved from the DNA. The table lists about 52,000 clones, 81% of them singletons. Trimming shortened V by 5 bases and J by 5 bases, and 13 bases separated the two germline ends. The CDR3 is made up of 14 amino acids. Germline lookup yields CDR1 SGHAT and CDR2 FQDESV (reference sequence). It was during active infection that Seattle patients were enrolled and then longitudinally followed.

Source material: peripheral blood. This TCR was recovered from a woman older than 75 with COVID-19, enrolled during active disease. V is TRBV11-1 and J is TRBJ1-3; the D gene is possibly TRBD1 (5 bases). The CDR3 nucleotides read TGTGCCAGCAGCGTTACAGGATCGAGAAACACCATATATTTT. As protein: CASSVTGSRNTIYF. The full variable domain, rest sourced from reference TRBV11-1 and TRBJ1-3, is EAEVAQSPRYKITEKSQAVAFWCDPISGHATLYWYRQILGQGPELLVQFQDESVVDDSQLPKDRFSAERLKGVDSTLKIQPAELGDSAMYLCASSVTGSRNTIYFGEGSWLTVV.